This T cell receptor beta chain was sequenced during a study of vaccination and CD4 T cells after COVID-19. The Oncomine TCR Beta short-read assay generated sequence data from the DNA of cultured CD4+ T cells. TCRdb reprocessed the PCR reads with MiXCR, giving one entry per CDR3 protein. The sample includes over 15,000 distinct CDR3 sequences, roughly 45% of them seen just once. Study findings and constraints: The great majority, 304 of 307 vaccine-specific clones, proved spike mono-reactive in convalescent patients.

Regarding treatment: roughly 11-day PBMC culture with coronavirus spike peptide pools or control peptides (ViraFEST assay). In the ViraFEST assay, peptide-pool expansion preceded TCR sequencing of expanded clonotypes. Positive tests by PCR, dated March to December 2020, predated US Alpha, Beta and Delta variants. Each well held more than 1.5 million PBMCs in IL-2 (roughly 10 IU/ml) medium with approximately 9.4 ug/ml peptide pools. The CDR3 runs 13 residues. Trimming removed 5 bases from V and 6 bases from J; junction bases left unmatched: 9. Germline V CDR1 and CDR2: GTSNPN, SVGIG (reference sequence). This clonotype was counted a few times. Its antigen is not known.

V and J are TRBV30 and TRBJ2-7; 8 bases are shared with TRBD1. The sequence was collected from a human donor who had recovered from COVID-19. This specimen was CD4+ T cells from blood, cultured in vitro, taken after SARS-CoV-2 vaccination. As DNA, the CDR3 is TGTGCCTGGGGAGGGGACAGGCGAGGCGAGCAGTACTTC. Protein sequence: CAWGGDRRGEQYF.